This T cell receptor (beta chain) was documented in a study of T cells and Merkel cell carcinoma outcomes. Study results and caveats: Repertoire plus T-cell density reportedly predicted Merkel cell carcinoma outcomes.

Trimming cost V 1 base and J 5 bases, with 3 bases left between them. Germline V gene sequence: CDR1 MNHNS, CDR2 SASEGT. The CDR3 has 13 amino acids. With regard to this clone: No antigen is known for it.

Profiling relied on immunoSEQ multiplex PCR, and the TCRdb table lists in-frame clones only, not all of them. This table holds 2,100 or so clones, 85% to 90% found once. The specimen sequenced was tumor tissue from Merkel cell carcinoma. The clonotype comes from a human donor with Merkel cell carcinoma. The V and J genes are TRBV6-1 and TRBJ2-6; D not resolved. The CDR3, as DNA: TGTGCCAGCAGTGAAGTCAGGGCCAACGTCCTGACTTTC. Its translation: CASSEVRANVLTF.